This TCR beta chain was identified in a study of monozygotic twins with inflammatory bowel disease (dated by TCRdb to between 2018 and 2020). A note on the overall study: The full study comprised 28 monozygotic twin pairs: nine German pairs (four IBD-concordant, five IBD-discordant) and 19 IBD-discordant Danish pairs. The search for disease-associated traits relied mainly on comparing IBD patients with their genetically identical healthy co-twins within discordant pairs. Each individual had, on average, about 151 000 unique TCRalpha sequences and 181 000 unique TCRbeta sequences available for analysis. Results the study describes overall, beyond this receptor: The results gave no support for a single strong signal or clonotype linked to IBD. Repertoire similarity did not differ between concordant and discordant twins, which could be due to limited statistical power. IBD patients had lower TCRbeta repertoire diversity, measured by the inverse Simpson index, than their healthy co-twins. Background noise and inter-individual variability may have been introduced into the repertoires by the differing immunosuppressive treatments among patients. Compared with healthy twins, IBD patients shared fewer clonotypes with other individuals, and the difference was most pronounced in patients with signs of disease activity. The analysis was unable to tell apart different T cell subtypes.

The CDR3 runs 11 amino acids, cysteine and phenylalanine included. The protein alone is recorded here. An approximately 2.3 ml peripheral blood sample was drawn into PAXgene tubes per donor and stored at -80°C. Without T cell sorting, total RNA was isolated from whole blood using the PAXgene blood miRNA kit on an automated QIAcube. Deep TCRalpha and TCRbeta repertoire profiling with unique molecular barcoding was performed on peripheral blood of monozygotic twin pairs concordant or discordant for inflammatory bowel disease. Smoking habits were recorded for all twin pairs, with individuals classified as current, former or never smokers. Libraries were built with 5' RACE. The input for every TCR library was 3,500 to 4,500 ng of total RNA. For each sample, cDNA synthesis with SMARTScribe reverse transcriptase was split into eight separate reactions. During cDNA synthesis, unique molecular identifiers containing a 6-nucleotide sample barcode were introduced by template switching. Amplification of TCRalpha and TCRbeta cDNA involved two nested PCRs of 16 and 9 cycles, and each PCR was followed by bead purification. Before amplification, the cDNA was treated with uracil DNA-glycosylase and purified using the QIAquick PCR purification kit. In the second PCR, Illumina TruSeq-compatible adapters and sample-specific barcodes were added. Library quality and concentration were checked on TapeStation and Qubit, and libraries were pooled at about 5 ng each. Pooled libraries were sequenced on an Illumina HiSeq2500 single-index Rapid Run with 2 x 100 bp reads and custom sequencing primers. Concerning the study's data processing: PCR and sequencing errors were corrected by UMI-based consensus assembly using MiGEC version 1.2.6. MiXCR version 2.1.1 was used to carry out V(D)J alignment, clonotype assembly and CDR3 extraction. To normalise gene usage, clonotype sharing and MAIT/NKT TCR abundance, the analysis used the top 1000, 10 000 and 20 000 clonotypes per sample. Diversity was computed as the inverse Simpson index with the vegan R package after downsampling to 27 000 UMIs. Paired Mann-Whitney U tests were applied to discordant twin pairs, with Benjamini-Hochberg correction for multiple testing. With the reads reprocessed by TCRdb, a single entry stands for each CDR3 protein sequence and no DNA is reported. V and J calls and clone size were set by TCRdb, not the authors. This sample's table carries roughly 150,000 distinct CDR3 sequences. Jointly, the top ten make up under 3.5% of the sample.

A word on this clonotype: Its antigen remains undetermined.

Specimen: blood. The sequence is built from TRBV12-3 or TRBV12-4 and TRBJ1-4; TCRdb names TRBD1, which stays unverified in the absence of DNA. This receptor was taken from a human donor with ulcerative colitis or Crohn's disease, or a healthy co-twin of an affected twin (not recorded which). The CDR3 corresponds to CASKMSEKLFF.